The TCR beta chain described here comes from a study of cytomegalovirus exposure and HLA in healthy donors. The PCR was carried out with 60 Vbeta primers and 13 Jbeta primers. Some clones are missing from TCRdb's copy, which holds only in-frame ones; the method was immunoSEQ multiplex PCR. Of approximately 40,000 clones listed, 80% to 90% were seen once; the top ten hold roughly an eighth. The CDR3 is 16 amino acids. CDR1 MGHRA and CDR2 YSYEKL come from the germline V gene. V shed 4 bases and J 4 bases; nucleotides not matched to a gene: 10. The J gene is TRBJ2-5, the V gene TRBV4-1; 9 nucleotides align to TRBD2. The TCR originated in a woman in her forties in good health and CMV-seropositive. Sequenced sample: PBMCs. The chain's CDR3 is CASSPGGRGGLETQYF. CDR3 sequence (DNA): TGCGCCAGCAGCCCAGGAGGGCGGGGGGGCCTAGAGACCCAGTACTTC.